One and the same sample provided the 15 T cell receptor beta chains below, sequenced in a study of blood T cell repertoires in COVID-19. Using immunoSEQ multiplex PCR, the repertoire was profiled, and TCRdb retains in-frame clones only, with some absent. The sample lists around 200,000 clones, more than 75% seen once, with about 4.9% in the top ten. Material for sequencing was peripheral blood. The receptors here all came from a woman over 75 with acute or convalescent COVID-19.

There are a few counts of this clone. The chain has TRBV27 and TRBJ1-5; D unresolved. Germline lookup yields CDR1 MNHEY and CDR2 SMNVEV (reference sequence). With 5 bases removed from V and 7 bases from J, the gap between germline ends came to 15 bases. The CDR3 has 14 residues. The CDR3 loop reads CASSLTPSGQPQHF. CDR3 nucleotides: TGTGCCAGCAGTCTCACACCGAGCGGACAGCCCCAGCATTTT.

The chain's CDR3 is CAWSGGTSGSTQTQYF. The CDR3, as DNA: TGTGCCTGGAGTGGCGGGACTAGCGGGAGCACCCAGACCCAGTACTTC. This rearrangement joins TRBV30 to TRBJ2-5; 14 bases are a match to TRBD2. CDR1 and CDR2 (germline): GTSNPN, SVGIG (reference sequence). V was pared by 1 base and J by 6 bases, with 7 bases of the junction left unmatched. The length of the CDR3 is 16 residues.

The chain links TRBV29-1 to TRBJ1-1; the D is unclear. The germline V gene encodes CDR1 SQVTM and CDR2 ANQGSEA. This CDR3 is built from 12 residues. The V end was cut by 5 bases, the J end by 0 bases, with 7 bases between. CDR3 region: CSVSRVNTEAFF. The CDR3 coding sequence is TGCAGCGTTTCTCGTGTGAACACTGAAGCTTTCTTT.

The V and J genes are TRBV2 and TRBJ2-2; D is unresolved. Germline lookup yields CDR1 SNHLY and CDR2 FYNNEI. The CDR3 has 15 amino acids. V was shortened by 6 bases and J by 0 bases, with 11 bases between the two germline ends. The CDR3 reads CASRRDISNTGELFF. The CDR3 DNA is TGTGCCAGCAGGCGAGACATCTCGAACACCGGGGAGCTGTTTTTT.

V usage is TRBV7-2 and J usage is TRBJ2-7, with 8 bases fitting TRBD1. The CDR3 runs to 15 residues. V was clipped by 1 base and J by 6 bases; unmatched bases: 8. The germline V gene has CDR1 SGHTA and CDR2 FQGNSA. The CDR3 protein is CASSLVWTGRSEQYF. DNA for the CDR3: TGTGCCAGCAGCTTAGTGTGGACAGGGAGGAGCGAGCAGTACTTC.

A few counts support this clone. The rearrangement joins TRBV3-1 (or the pseudogene TRBV3-2) to TRBJ1-6, with D perhaps TRBD1 (5 bases). Germline assignment: CDR1 LGHDT and CDR2 YNNKEL (reference sequence). This CDR3 region has 13 residues. V lost 4 bases and J 9 bases, leaving 10 bases between the germline ends. In DNA, the CDR3 is TGTGCCAGCAGCCGAGAAAGGGGTTCACCCCTCCACTTT. Amino acid sequence: CASSRERGSPLHF.

In this sample, this clone turned up once. The V and J genes are TRBV27 and TRBJ2-7, with 8 nucleotides matching TRBD1. This CDR3 is 15 amino acids long. From germline, CDR1 is MNHEY and CDR2 SMNVEV (reference sequence). Trimming removed 5 bases from V and 3 bases from J; junction bases left unmatched: 9. CDR3 DNA: TGTGCCAGCAGTATCAATCAGGGGGCCGACTACGAGCAGTACTTC. It translates to CASSINQGADYEQYF.

The V and J genes are TRBV18 and TRBJ1-5; possible D gene TRBD1, 6 bases. V lost 2 bases, J lost 5 bases, and 13 bases lay in between. The CDR3 loop spans 15 amino acids. Germline V gives CDR1 KGHSH, CDR2 LQKENI. CDR3 residues: CASSPARTEYQPQHF. The CDR3 nucleotides are TGTGCCAGCTCACCAGCCAGGACAGAGTATCAGCCCCAGCATTTT.

The chain recombines TRBV14 with TRBJ2-7; 7 nucleotides line up with TRBD2. The CDR3 is 15 residues long. The junction had 11 bases not matched to a gene; V was cut back by 4 bases and J by 5 bases. The germline V gene has CDR1 SGHDN and CDR2 FVKESK. The chain's CDR3 is CASSRRGGVGHEQYF. The CDR3 DNA sequence: TGTGCCAGCAGCCGCCGGGGAGGGGTTGGCCACGAGCAGTACTTC.

V usage is TRBV3-1 (or the pseudogene TRBV3-2) and J usage is TRBJ2-1; the D is unclear. The V gene lost 1 base and the J gene lost 0 bases, with 4 bases spanning the gap. This CDR3 comprises 14 residues. Germline CDR1 and CDR2: LGHDT and YNNKEL (reference sequence). In nucleotides, the CDR3 is TGTGCCAGCAGCCAAGCCGGCTCCTACAATGAGCAGTTCTTC. Translating it yields CASSQAGSYNEQFF.

The genes are TRBV7-9 and TRBJ2-2; TRBD1 might be the D (6 bases). With 3 bases removed from V and 7 bases from J, the gap between germline ends came to 18 bases. The CDR3 spans 16 residues. Looked up from germline, CDR1 is SEHNR and CDR2 is FQNEAQ (reference sequence). The CDR3, as DNA: TGTGCCAGCAGCTTGCCGGCTGGGGGCTATAACGGGGAGCTGTTTTTT. Translation gives CASSLPAGGYNGELFF.

This clone was counted a single time. The CDR3 spells CASSLAVGATTDTQYF. The CDR3 nucleotides are TGTGCCAGCAGCTTAGCTGTAGGGGCCACCACAGATACGCAGTATTTT. The J gene is TRBJ2-3, the V gene TRBV7-9, with D possibly matching TRBD1 (5 bases). Germline V gene data show CDR1 as SEHNR and CDR2 as FQNEAQ (reference sequence). CDR3 length: 16 amino acids. V was pared by 0 bases and J by 2 bases, with 12 bases between.

The rearrangement links TRBV3-1 (or the pseudogene TRBV3-2) to TRBJ2-3, with 7 bases identical to TRBD1. Germline assignment: CDR1 LGHDT and CDR2 YNNKEL (reference sequence). The CDR3 is 17 amino acids. V lost 0 bases and J lost 0; bases outside the gene matches: 6. CDR3 bases: TGTGCCAGCAGCCAAGAGGTAAGGGACAGAAGCACAGATACGCAGTATTTT. This encodes CASSQEVRDRSTDTQYF.

DNA for the CDR3: TGCGCCAGCAGCCTGGGGACTAGCGCATCCTACGAGCAGTACTTC. Residues: CASSLGTSASYEQYF. V gene TRBV5-1 combines with J gene TRBJ2-7, with TRBD2 matching over 10 bases. CDR1 and CDR2 (germline): SGHRS, YFSETQ. Trimming removed 4 bases from V and 1 base from J; junction bases left unmatched: 5. This CDR3 comprises 15 residues.

This clone was detected a few times. The chain carries TRBV7-9 and TRBJ1-4; no clear D. This CDR3 is built from 13 residues. V was trimmed by 4 bases and J by 5 bases, leaving 8 bases between them. CDR1 and CDR2 from the germline V gene are SEHNR and FQNEAQ (reference sequence). The CDR3 is CASSSRTNEKLFF. CDR3 DNA: TGTGCCAGCAGCTCACGTACAAATGAAAAACTGTTTTTT. Filled out from reference TRBV7-9 and TRBJ1-4, the complete variable domain reads DTGVSQNPRHKITKRGQNVTFRCDPISEHNRLYWYRQTLGQGPEFLTYFQNEAQLEKSRLLSDRFSAERPKGSFSTLEIQRTEQGDSAMYLCASSSRTNEKLFFGSGTQLSVL.